This entry lists 10 T cell receptor beta chains sequenced from one sample in a study of T cells in Graves' hyperthyroidism and ophthalmopathy. Template material for amplifying TCR beta CDR3 regions consisted of RNA transcripts. When the TCR CDR3 underwent first-round RT-PCR, the HTBI primer set was used. Each CDR3 protein gets one entry after TCRdb re-called the multiplex PCR reads with MiXCR. Of some 440,000 distinct CDR3 sequences listed, roughly 14% are singletons. The material sequenced was blood. The receptors here all came from a woman between 18 and 29 years old with Graves' hyperthyroidism.

This chain links TRBV19 with TRBJ2-3; maybe TRBD2 (6 bases). V lost 1 base to trimming and J lost 5 bases, with 10 bases between them. Germline V gives CDR1 LNHDA, CDR2 SQIVND (reference sequence). The CDR3 length is 14 residues. The CDR3: CASSIGQAGDTQYF. The CDR3 DNA reads TGTGCCAGTAGTATAGGACAAGCGGGAGATACGCAGTATTTT.

This clonotype came up many times. CDR3 in amino acids: CASSPSESSGSQYF. As DNA, the CDR3 is TGTGCCAGCAGCCCCTCGGAGTCGTCAGGGTCCCAGTACTTC. The chain uses TRBV3-1 and TRBJ2-5, with D possibly matching TRBD1 (5 bases). The CDR3 is 14 amino acids. Deletions cut 4 bases from V and 9 bases from J, with 18 bases between. CDR1 and CDR2 from the germline V gene are LGHDT and YNNKEL (reference sequence).

This clonotype was counted many times. The chain combines TRBV27 with TRBJ2-4; no clear D. The CDR3 extends over 15 amino acids. Germline V gene data show CDR1 as MNHEY and CDR2 as SMNVEV (reference sequence). Deletions cut 2 bases from V and 2 bases from J, with 10 bases between. CDR3 residues: CASSLGSFSKNIQYF. CDR3 sequence (DNA): TGTGCCAGCAGTTTAGGTTCTTTTTCCAAAAACATTCAGTACTTC.

As regards this clonotype: This may be a read error, as it is one base from a much larger clone. The V gene is TRBV24-1, the J gene TRBJ2-1; tentative D call: TRBD2 (5 bases). Trimming took 6 bases from V and 11 from J, leaving 16 bases between them. The germline V gene has CDR1 KGHDR and CDR2 SFDVKD. CDR3 length: 13 amino acids. The CDR3 nucleotides are TGTGCCACCAGTTTCGGGGTTTTGAATAAGCAGTTCTTC. It yields the protein CATSFGVLNKQFF.

This clonotype occurred many times. This rearrangement joins TRBV7-2 to TRBJ1-5; the D is unclear. Between the trimmed V and J ends, which lost 5 bases and 1 base, there was a span of 12 bases. Germline V gives CDR1 SGHTA, CDR2 FQGNSA. The CDR3 is made up of 15 amino acids. In nucleotides, the CDR3 is TGTGCCAGCAGCCCCCATATGTCGAGCAATCAGCCCCAGCATTTT. It translates to CASSPHMSSNQPQHF.

This clonotype was detected ten times or more. The V call is TRBV20-1, the J call TRBJ2-1, with 8 bases fitting TRBD2. Germline CDR1 DFQATT, CDR2 SNEGSKA (reference sequence). The junction had 12 bases not matched to a gene; V was cut back by 5 bases and J by 3 bases. The CDR3 loop spans 16 amino acids. The CDR3 reads CSAGPRERGSYNEQFF. CDR3 in DNA: TGCAGTGCTGGCCCCCGGGAGCGGGGGAGCTACAATGAGCAGTTCTTC.

This clonotype showed up just a few times. The chain employs TRBV4-2 and TRBJ2-5; TRBD2 matches at 13 bases. There are 15 residues in the CDR3. Germline lookup yields CDR1 LGHNA and CDR2 YNFKEQ. With 3 bases clipped from V and 3 bases from J, the junction kept 1 base outside the gene matches. CDR3 coding DNA: TGTGCCAGCAGCCATGGGACTAGCGGGGAAGAGACCCAGTACTTC. Amino acid sequence: CASSHGTSGEETQYF.

This clonotype was found many times. The genes are TRBV12-3 or TRBV12-4 and TRBJ1-2; D is unresolved. Deletions cut 7 bases from V and 1 base from J, with 13 bases between. The CDR3 length is 14 residues. CDR3 amino acids: CASTPRYDNYGYTF. DNA for the CDR3: TGTGCCAGCACCCCACGTTATGATAACTATGGCTACACCTTC.

This clonotype came up a few times. The V and J genes are TRBV4-1 and TRBJ1-2; 10 bases match TRBD1. This CDR3 has 16 residues. CDR1 is MGHRA, CDR2 YSYEKL, per germline. Trimming cost V 1 base and J 3 bases; bases outside gene matches: 5. CDR3: CASSQAGTGAHYGYTF. CDR3 nucleotides: TGCGCCAGCAGCCAAGCCGGGACAGGGGCCCACTATGGCTACACCTTC.

On this clonotype: One junction end does not reproduce the germline sequence, and a read error may be involved. The chain combines TRBV4-1 with TRBJ2-7; D is tentatively TRBD1 or TRBD2 (5 bases each). CDR3 length equals 14 residues. CDR1 MGHRA and CDR2 YSYEKL come from the germline V gene. CDR3 in DNA: TGCGCCAGCAGCCTTAGGGACCTTTCCTACGGGCAGTACTTC. Translating it yields CASSLRDLSYGQYF.